The T cell receptor (beta chain) under discussion was sequenced for a study of blood T cells in healthy people across ages. This clonotype was found a few times. Each sample used at least 6 million PBMCs. Combining a sample-barcoded 5' primer with a J-beta primer mix, a second PCR ran for roughly 7 to 11 cycles. A template-switch adaptor with 12 random nucleotides tagged each cDNA molecule. Sequencing recovered at least 2.5 million CDR3-containing paired-end reads from each sample. TCRdb called the 5' RACE reads again in MiXCR, with one record for every CDR3 protein. This sample has about 1.1 million distinct CDR3 sequences, with around two fifths found just once. Sequencing used blood. The clonotype comes from a man younger than 30 in good health.

As DNA, the CDR3 is TGTGCCAGCAGCCAAGATAGAGGAGCTATTATTAACTATGGCTACACCTTC. This codes for CASSQDRGAIINYGYTF. The genes are TRBV3-1 and TRBJ1-2, with D unclear. There are 17 residues in the CDR3. V was cut by 0 bases and J by 1 base, with 15 bases left in between. The germline V gene encodes CDR1 LGHDT and CDR2 YNNKEL (reference sequence).